Listed below are T cell receptor beta chains from one sample, sequenced in a study of beta chain features in type 1 diabetes. Clones were read by immunoSEQ multiplex PCR, and TCRdb kept only the in-frame ones, dropping some. The profile shows 350,000 to 450,000 clones, approximately 15% of them singletons. Source material: naive CD4+ T cells from blood. The receptors stem from a woman younger than 35 in good health. Each CDR3 is given with its conserved first and last residue. D genes are given only for firm matches. Clone size is shown for a subset of rows, as once, few, many or a class of expanded clone.

few	TRBJ1-1	.	TRBV7-9	TGTGCCAGCAGCTTGGAGGGGAACACTGAAGCTTTCTTT	CASSLEGNTEAFF
.	TRBJ2-7	.	TRBV25-1	TGTGCCAGCAGTGTCAGGGGTAACCCCTACGAGCAGTACTTC	CASSVRGNPYEQYF
.	TRBJ2-1	TRBD2	TRBV5-1	TGCGCCAGCAGCGTAATACTAGCGGGAAGGTACAATGAGCAGTTCTTC	CASSVILAGRYNEQFF
few	TRBJ2-1	TRBD1	TRBV5-1	TGCGCCAGCAGCTTGGTCCTTATGACAGGGGGCAATGAGCAGTTCTTC	CASSLVLMTGGNEQFF
.	TRBJ2-7	TRBD1	TRBV5-1	TGCGCCAGCAGCTTATCCGGGACAGGGGACGAGCAGTACTTC	CASSLSGTGDEQYF
.	TRBJ1-2	.	TRBV28	TGTGCCAGCAGCCCCTCGGTTCAGGGAGGGGCTGGCTACACCTTC	CASSPSVQGGAGYTF
.	TRBJ2-5	TRBD1	TRBV29-1	TGCAGCGTAGGGCCGGGACAGTCTCAAGAGACCCAGTACTTC	CSVGPGQSQETQYF
few	TRBJ1-5	TRBD1	TRBV2	TGTGCCAGCAGTGAACAGGGGGTGCCCAATCAGCCCCAGCATTTT	CASSEQGVPNQPQHF
few	TRBJ1-5	.	TRBV5-1	TGCGCCAGCAGCTTGGGACAAAATCAGCCCCAGCATTTT	CASSLGQNQPQHF
.	TRBJ2-6	.	TRBV4-2	TGTGCCAGCAGCCCGGCGGGCTCTGGGGCCAACGTCCTGACTTTC	CASSPAGSGANVLTF
.	TRBJ2-3	.	TRBV7-2	TGTGCCAGCAGCTCGGGTCTCGCGGGTGCCACAGATACGCAGTATTTT	CASSSGLAGATDTQYF
few	TRBJ2-1	TRBD2	TRBV15	TGTGCCACCAGCAGAAGCGGGACTAGCAGTAATGTGAGGAATGAGCAGTTCTTC	CATSRSGTSSNVRNEQFF
few	TRBJ2-1	TRBD2	TRBV29-1	TGCAGCGTTGGATTTTGGCTAGCGGATTACAATGAGCAGTTCTTC	CSVGFWLADYNEQFF
.	TRBJ1-1	.	TRBV4-1	TGCGCCAGCAGCCAACGCTCCGGGCAGGGGAGTACTGAAGCTTTCTTT	CASSQRSGQGSTEAFF
.	TRBJ2-1	TRBD2	TRBV7-2	TGTGCCAGCAGCTCCGACGGGACTACATACAATGAGCAGTTCTTC	CASSSDGTTYNEQFF
few	TRBJ2-2	TRBD1	TRBV28	TGTGCCATCGGGACAGGGGGCGCGGCGAACACCGGGGAGCTGTTTTTT	CAIGTGGAANTGELFF
few	TRBJ1-2	.	TRBV14	TGTGCCAGCAGCCTATCTACAGGAACTGGCTACACCTTC	CASSLSTGTGYTF
few	TRBJ1-2	TRBD1	TRBV20-1	TGCAGTGCTTCCCTCAGGGGGGGCTACACCTTC	CSASLRGGYTF
few	TRBJ2-7	.	TRBV9	TGTGCCAGCAGCGTAGGTCCGGGAGAGACCTACGAGCAGTACTTC	CASSVGPGETYEQYF
.	TRBJ2-3	TRBD2	TRBV29-1	TGCAGCGTTGAAGAATGGCCAGGGAGGATGAGCGGGAGCGGAGGTGCAGATACGCAGTATTTT	CSVEEWPGRMSGSGGADTQYF
.	TRBJ2-5	TRBD1	TRBV6-6	TGTGCCAGCGGAGGACAGGGCCCTACCCAAGAGACCCAGTACTTC	CASGGQGPTQETQYF
few	TRBJ2-1	TRBD2	TRBV4-2	TGTGCCAGCAGCCCGCGAGGGCTAGCGGGATTCAATGAGCAGTTCTTC	CASSPRGLAGFNEQFF
.	TRBJ1-2	.	TRBV2	TGTGCCAGCAGCGTGCAGGGGCTACTAGGCTACACCTTC	CASSVQGLLGYTF
few	TRBJ2-5	.	TRBV5-1	TGCGCCAGCGGGGCAGGGAGGACCCAAGAGACCCAGTACTTC	CASGAGRTQETQYF
.	TRBJ2-7	.	TRBV30	TGTGCCTGGAGCGAAAGTGGCAGGCCACCGGTCGAGCAGTACTTC	CAWSESGRPPVEQYF
.	TRBJ2-7	TRBD2	TRBV6-1	TGTGCCAGCAGTGAAGCAGGGACTAGCGGGTCCTACGAGCAGTACTTC	CASSEAGTSGSYEQYF
.	TRBJ2-1	.	TRBV7-2	TGTGCCAGCAGCTCAACCCGCGTGAGGCAGTTCTTC	CASSSTRVRQFF
.	TRBJ2-7	TRBD1	TRBV30	TGTGCCTGGTCCAGGGGACAGGGGATGTACGAGCAGTACTTC	CAWSRGQGMYEQYF
few	TRBJ2-3	.	TRBV7-2	TGTGCCAGCAGCCCGGGAGTTGTCGATACGCAGTATTTT	CASSPGVVDTQYF
.	TRBJ2-5	TRBD1	TRBV30	TGTGCCTGGAGTGATAACAGGGGAGAGACCCAGTACTTC	CAWSDNRGETQYF
few	TRBJ2-1	TRBD2	TRBV28	TGTGCCAGCAGTTTGATAGCGGGCAATGAGCAGTTCTTC	CASSLIAGNEQFF
.	TRBJ2-1	TRBD2	TRBV28	TGTGCCAGCCAGACTAGCGCAAAGAGCGATGAGCAGTTCTTC	CASQTSAKSDEQFF
.	TRBJ1-4	TRBD1	TRBV5-1	TGCGCCAGCAGCTTAAACAGGGGAGAGGAAAAACTGTTTTTT	CASSLNRGEEKLFF
few	TRBJ2-1	TRBD2	TRBV14	TGTGCCAGCAGTCCAATACTAGCGGGAGTGAAGTTCTTC	CASSPILAGVKFF
.	TRBJ1-1	.	TRBV5-1	TGCGCCAGCAGCTTGGTACAGATGAACACTGAAGCTTTCTTT	CASSLVQMNTEAFF
.	TRBJ1-1	.	TRBV18	TGTGCCAGCTCACCGCCTAGTAGAACCGCGGAAGCTTTCTTT	CASSPPSRTAEAFF
.	TRBJ2-1	.	TRBV4-3	TGCGCCAGCAGCCAAGAAGGGTCGGGTTCGATGCGGGATTCGGGGCAGTTCTTC	CASSQEGSGSMRDSGQFF
few	TRBJ2-2	.	TRBV13	TGTGCCAGCAGCCCCCGACAGATCACCGGGGAGCTGTTTTTT	CASSPRQITGELFF
.	TRBJ2-3	TRBD1	TRBV10-3	TGTGCCATCAGCTCCGGGACAGGCACAGATACGCAGTATTTT	CAISSGTGTDTQYF
.	TRBJ1-1	TRBD1	TRBV27	TGTGCCAGCACTAGGACAGGGGGCATCACTGAAGCTTTCTTT	CASTRTGGITEAFF
few	TRBJ2-5	TRBD2	TRBV30	TGTGCCAGATACGGGACTAGCGGGAGAAGTGGAGAGACCCAGTACTTC	CARYGTSGRSGETQYF
few	TRBJ2-3	TRBD2	TRBV28	TGTGCCAGCAGTTGGAGCGGGGGAGGGGGTACGCAGTATTTT	CASSWSGGGGTQYF
few	TRBJ2-6	.	TRBV28	TGTGCCAGCAGTCTCCCGGCAGGGGCACCCGGGGCCAACGTCCTGACTTTC	CASSLPAGAPGANVLTF
.	TRBJ2-3	.	TRBV9	TGTGCCAGCAGCATGAGACTCCAGGGGATAACAGATACGCAGTATTTT	CASSMRLQGITDTQYF
few	TRBJ2-7	TRBD1	TRBV30	TGTGCCGGGACAGGGCTTGGGGACGAGCAGTACTTC	CAGTGLGDEQYF
.	TRBJ1-5	TRBD1	TRBV28	TGTGCCAGCAGACAGGGGGAGGCCTTTAATCAGCCCCAGCATTTT	CASRQGEAFNQPQHF
.	TRBJ1-1	.	TRBV4-3	TGCGCCAGCAGCCAAGATCCCCAGGAGAACACTGAAGCTTTCTTT	CASSQDPQENTEAFF
few	TRBJ2-1	TRBD2	TRBV18	TGTGCCAGCTCACCATACTTGCCTAGCGGGAGAGGCAATGAGCAGTTCTTC	CASSPYLPSGRGNEQFF
few	TRBJ1-2	.	TRBV2	TGTGCCAGCAGGATAGTTGGGCGCGATGGCTACACCTTC	CASRIVGRDGYTF
.	TRBJ2-1	.	TRBV5-4	TGTGCCAGCAGCTTGGGAGGATCCCACTCCTACAATGAGCAGTTCTTC	CASSLGGSHSYNEQFF
.	TRBJ2-7	.	TRBV19	TGTGCCAGTAGTGACCGGAGGGGCTCCTACGAGCAGTACTTC	CASSDRRGSYEQYF